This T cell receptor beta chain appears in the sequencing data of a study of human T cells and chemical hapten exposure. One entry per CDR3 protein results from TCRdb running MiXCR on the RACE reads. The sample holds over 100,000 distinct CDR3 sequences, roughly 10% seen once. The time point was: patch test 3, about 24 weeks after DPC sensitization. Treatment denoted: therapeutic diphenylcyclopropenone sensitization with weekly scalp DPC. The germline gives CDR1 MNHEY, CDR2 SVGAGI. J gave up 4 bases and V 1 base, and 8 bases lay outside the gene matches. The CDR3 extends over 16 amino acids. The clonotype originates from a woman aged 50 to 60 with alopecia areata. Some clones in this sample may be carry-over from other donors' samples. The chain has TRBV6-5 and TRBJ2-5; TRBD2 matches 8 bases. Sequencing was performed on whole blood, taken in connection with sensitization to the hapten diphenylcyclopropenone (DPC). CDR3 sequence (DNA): TGTGCCAGCAGTTACTTAGGGCTAGCGGGCCGAGAGACCCAGTACTTC. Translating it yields CASSYLGLAGRETQYF.